This T cell receptor (beta chain) derives from a study of T-cell reconstitution after alpha-beta-depleted transplantation in children. Study-wide points: High day-60 TCRbeta diversity in some patients came from surviving recipient T cells and thymic progenitors.

This clonotype was counted many times. Antigen specificity is unknown. The CDR3 loop spans 13 amino acids. CDR1 and CDR2 from the germline V gene are SGHAT and FQDESV (reference sequence). The V end lost 5 bases, the J end lost 7 bases, and 12 bases lay between the germline ends. Construction of the TCRbeta library involved unique molecular identifiers. Via MiXCR, TCRdb re-called the PCR reads, giving one row per CDR3 protein. The table has roughly 120,000 distinct CDR3 sequences, 23% seen once. The chain has TRBV11-1 and TRBJ2-1; D gene unclear. The sample here was PBMCs, mostly from graft donor cells, taken 180 days after TCRalphabeta/CD19-depleted stem cell transplant. This receptor was obtained from a male patient under 10 years old who had a stem cell transplant for chronic granulomatous disease, so the T cells may come from the graft donor. CDR3 nucleotides: TGTGCCAGCAGCCGAATAGGGTTGAATGAGCAGTTCTTC. This sequence encodes CASSRIGLNEQFF.